This TCR beta chain was sequenced in a study of T-cell memory formation after mild COVID-19. This CDR3 comprises 17 residues. V shed 5 bases and J shed 0 bases, with 17 bases lying between them. Germline V gene lookup returns CDR1 SGHTA and CDR2 FQGNSA. Each CDR3 protein is one row after TCRdb ran MiXCR on the 5' RACE reads. This sample has 450,000 to 650,000 distinct CDR3 sequences, with around 17% found just once. The rearrangement joins TRBV7-2 to TRBJ2-1, with a weak D call TRBD1 (5 bases). The receptor was isolated from an adult woman who had mild COVID-19 (a few samples of this study predate the infection). Cell type and time point are not known. Input material: PBMCs or a T cell subset sorted from them (not recorded which). CDR3 protein: CASSQSMTVSSYNEQFF. Written as DNA, the CDR3 is TGTGCCAGCAGCCAATCCATGACAGTGAGCTCCTACAATGAGCAGTTCTTC.